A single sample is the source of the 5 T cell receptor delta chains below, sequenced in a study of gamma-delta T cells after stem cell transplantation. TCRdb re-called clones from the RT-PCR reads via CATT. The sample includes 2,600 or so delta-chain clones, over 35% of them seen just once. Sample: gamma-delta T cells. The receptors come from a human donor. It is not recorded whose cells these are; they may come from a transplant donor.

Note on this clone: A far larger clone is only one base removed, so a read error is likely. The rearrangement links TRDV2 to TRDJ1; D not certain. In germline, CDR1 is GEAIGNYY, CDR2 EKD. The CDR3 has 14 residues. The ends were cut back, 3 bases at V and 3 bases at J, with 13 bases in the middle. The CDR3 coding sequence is TGTGCCTGTGACCCCCTCCTGGTATCCGATAAACTCATCTTT. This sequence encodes CACDPLLVSDKLIF.

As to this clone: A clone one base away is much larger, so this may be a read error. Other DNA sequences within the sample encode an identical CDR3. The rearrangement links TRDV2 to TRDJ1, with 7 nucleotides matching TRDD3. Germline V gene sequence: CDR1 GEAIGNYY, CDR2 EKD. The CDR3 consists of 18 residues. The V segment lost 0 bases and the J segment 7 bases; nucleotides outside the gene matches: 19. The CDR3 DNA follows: TGTGCCTGTGACACCGTTGCGGATTTATCGGGGGATCGTGGTAAACTCATCTTT. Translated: CACDTVADLSGDRGKLIF.

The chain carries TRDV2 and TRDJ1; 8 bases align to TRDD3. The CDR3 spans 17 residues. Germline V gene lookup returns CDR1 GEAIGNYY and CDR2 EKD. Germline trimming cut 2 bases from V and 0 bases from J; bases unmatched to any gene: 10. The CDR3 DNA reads TGTGCCTGTGACAACGTCGTACTGGGGGCCAACACCGATAAACTCATCTTT. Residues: CACDNVVLGANTDKLIF.

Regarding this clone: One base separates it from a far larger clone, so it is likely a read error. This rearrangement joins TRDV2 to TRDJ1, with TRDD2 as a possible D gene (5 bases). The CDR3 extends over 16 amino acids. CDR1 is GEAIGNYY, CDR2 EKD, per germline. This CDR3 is CARDNLFPSGDDKLIF. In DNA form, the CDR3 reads TGTGCCCGTGACAATTTGTTTCCTTCGGGTGACGATAAACTCATCTTT.

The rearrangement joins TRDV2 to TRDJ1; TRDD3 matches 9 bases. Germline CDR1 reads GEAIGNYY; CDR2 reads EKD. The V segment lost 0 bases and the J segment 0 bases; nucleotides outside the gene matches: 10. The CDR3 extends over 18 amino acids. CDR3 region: CACDTVGTGGLYTDKLIF. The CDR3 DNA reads TGTGCCTGTGACACCGTTGGAACTGGGGGACTTTACACCGATAAACTCATCTTT.